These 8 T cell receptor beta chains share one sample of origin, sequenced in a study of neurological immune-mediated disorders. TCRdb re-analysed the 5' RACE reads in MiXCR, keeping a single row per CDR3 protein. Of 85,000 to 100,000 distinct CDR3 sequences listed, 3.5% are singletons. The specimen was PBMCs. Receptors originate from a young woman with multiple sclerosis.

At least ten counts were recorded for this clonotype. The CDR3 here is CSAQAGGPAVREQYF. The CDR3 coding sequence is TGCAGTGCTCAAGCGGGGGGGCCCGCCGTTCGAGAGCAGTACTTC. The J gene is TRBJ2-7, the V gene TRBV20-1; 10 bases fit TRBD2. Germline loops: CDR1 DFQATT, CDR2 SNEGSKA (reference sequence). CDR3 length: 15 residues. The junction had 14 bases not matched to a gene; V was cut back by 5 bases and J by 7 bases.

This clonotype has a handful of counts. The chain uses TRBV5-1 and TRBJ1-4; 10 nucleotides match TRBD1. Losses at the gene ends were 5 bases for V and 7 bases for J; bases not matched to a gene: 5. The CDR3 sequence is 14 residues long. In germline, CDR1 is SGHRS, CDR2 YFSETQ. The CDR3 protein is CASRRQGAGEKLFF. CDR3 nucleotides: TGCGCCAGCAGGCGACAGGGGGCTGGTGAAAAACTGTTTTTT.

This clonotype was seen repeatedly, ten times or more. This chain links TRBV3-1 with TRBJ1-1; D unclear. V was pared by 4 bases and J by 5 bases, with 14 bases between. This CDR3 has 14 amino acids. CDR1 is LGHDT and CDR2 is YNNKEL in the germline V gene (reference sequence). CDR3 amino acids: CASSLRFEETEAFF. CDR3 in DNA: TGTGCCAGCAGCCTAAGATTTGAGGAGACTGAAGCTTTCTTT.

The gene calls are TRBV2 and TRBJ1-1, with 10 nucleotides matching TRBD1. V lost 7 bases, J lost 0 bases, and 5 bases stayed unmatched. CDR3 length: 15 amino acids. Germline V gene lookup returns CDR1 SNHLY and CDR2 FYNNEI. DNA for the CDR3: TGTGCCAGCATTCGGGACAGGGGCATGAACACTGAAGCTTTCTTT. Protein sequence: CASIRDRGMNTEAFF.

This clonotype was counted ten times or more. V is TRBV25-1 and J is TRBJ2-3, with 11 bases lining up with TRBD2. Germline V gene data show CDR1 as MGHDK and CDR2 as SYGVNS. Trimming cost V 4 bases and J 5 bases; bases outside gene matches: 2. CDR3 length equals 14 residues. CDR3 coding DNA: TGTGCCAGCAGTGTCACTAGCGGGAGAGATACGCAGTATTTT. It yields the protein CASSVTSGRDTQYF. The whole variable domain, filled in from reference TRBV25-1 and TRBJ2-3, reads EADIYQTPRYLVIGTGKKITLECSQTMGHDKMYWYQQDPGMELHLIHYSYGVNSTEKGDLSSESTVSRIRTEHFPLTLESARPSHTSQYLCASSVTSGRDTQYFGPGTRLTVL.

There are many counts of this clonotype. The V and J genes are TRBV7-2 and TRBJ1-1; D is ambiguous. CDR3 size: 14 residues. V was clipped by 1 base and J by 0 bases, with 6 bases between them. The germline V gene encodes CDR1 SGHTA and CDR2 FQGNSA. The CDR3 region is CASSLGFLNTEAFF. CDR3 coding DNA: TGTGCCAGCAGCTTAGGATTTCTGAACACTGAAGCTTTCTTT.

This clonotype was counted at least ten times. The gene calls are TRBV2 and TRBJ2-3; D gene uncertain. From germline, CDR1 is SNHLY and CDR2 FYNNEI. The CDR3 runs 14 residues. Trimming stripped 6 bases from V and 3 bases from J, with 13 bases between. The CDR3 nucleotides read TGTGCCAGCAGGTCGGGTTTCGGTACAGATACGCAGTATTTT. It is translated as CASRSGFGTDTQYF.

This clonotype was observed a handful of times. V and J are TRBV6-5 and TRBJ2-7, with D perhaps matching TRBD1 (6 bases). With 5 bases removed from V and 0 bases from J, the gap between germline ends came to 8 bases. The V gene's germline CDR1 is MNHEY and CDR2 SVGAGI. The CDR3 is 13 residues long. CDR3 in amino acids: CASSGQNSYEQYF. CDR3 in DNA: TGTGCCAGCAGTGGACAGAACTCCTACGAGCAGTACTTC.